Presented here are 25 T cell receptor beta chains from one specimen sequenced in a study of shared clonotypes between healthy human individuals. TCRdb's copy holds only in-frame clones and misses some; the assay was immunoSEQ multiplex PCR. The table lists about 2.4 million clones, roughly 93% of them singletons, with more than 0.35% in the top ten. The sample was naive CD4+ T cells from PBMCs. The subset: CD45RA+ positively selected. All receptors come from a man between 18 and 35 years old in good health. Some clones in this sample may be carry-over from other donors' samples.

This chain uses TRBV7-2 with TRBJ1-5; TRBD1 agrees at 9 bases. The CDR3 totals 18 residues. V gave up 2 bases and J gave up 0 bases; unmatched junction bases: 8. Germline loops: CDR1 SGHTA, CDR2 FQGNSA. The DNA of the CDR3 is TGTGCCAGCAGCTTATCGACAGGGGGAGGGTATAGCAATCAGCCCCAGCATTTT. Protein: CASSLSTGGGYSNQPQHF.

The rearrangement joins TRBV25-1 to TRBJ2-5; the match to TRBD2 covers 10 bases. The CDR3 contains 17 residues. The germline V gene encodes CDR1 MGHDK and CDR2 SYGVNS. Unmatched junction bases numbered 7, after V lost 1 base and J lost 2 bases. CDR3 nucleotides: TGTGCCAGCAGTGAATTACCGGCTAGCGGGAGTCAAGAGACCCAGTACTTC. Translating gives CASSELPASGSQETQYF.

The J gene is TRBJ2-4, the V gene TRBV19; D is perhaps TRBD2 (7 bases). The CDR3 extends over 13 amino acids. The V end lost 9 bases, the J end lost 8 bases, and 17 bases lay between the germline ends. In germline, CDR1 is LNHDA, CDR2 SQIVND (reference sequence). CDR3 sequence (DNA): TGTGCCAGCGAGGGGGGGCGTTTAGACATTCAGTACTTC. Encoded protein: CASEGGRLDIQYF.

The chain uses TRBV6-6 and TRBJ2-5; 7 bases are a match to TRBD1. The germline V gene has CDR1 MNHNY and CDR2 SVGAGI (reference sequence). The trim removed 8 bases at V and 14 bases at J, leaving 11 bases unmatched. The CDR3 has 11 amino acids. The CDR3 region is CASVQTGPPYF. In DNA, the CDR3 is TGTGCCAGCGTGCAGACAGGGCCCCCTTACTTC.

The chain carries TRBV7-2 and TRBJ1-4, with D uncertain. Looked up from germline, CDR1 is SGHTA and CDR2 is FQGNSA. CDR3 size: 15 residues. V was clipped by 2 bases and J by 8 bases, with 15 bases between them. CDR3 DNA sequence: TGTGCCAGCAGCTTATGGGGTACTGGTAAAGAAAAACTGTTTTTT. It yields the protein CASSLWGTGKEKLFF.

The chain links TRBV5-1 to TRBJ1-1; no firm D call. Trimming took off 2 bases at V and 5 bases at J, with 19 bases between the two ends. CDR1 and CDR2 (germline): SGHRS, YFSETQ. The length of the CDR3 is 16 residues. CDR3 sequence (DNA): TGCGCCAGCAGCTTTTCAGGACCTCCCGCGGGGACTGAAGCTTTCTTT. Its translation: CASSFSGPPAGTEAFF.

The gene calls are TRBV28 and TRBJ1-2; D perhaps matches TRBD1 (5 bases). Per the germline V gene, CDR1 is MDHEN and CDR2 is SYDVKM. The CDR3 runs 13 residues. The V end lost 7 bases, the J end lost 1 base, and 10 bases lay between the germline ends. CDR3 DNA sequence: TGTGCCAGCATTAGGGACGGTAACTATGGCTACACCTTC. Protein product: CASIRDGNYGYTF.

This chain connects TRBV5-4 to TRBJ2-1; unclear D gene. The CDR3 totals 13 residues. Germline V gene lookup returns CDR1 SGHNT and CDR2 YYREEE (reference sequence). The ends were cut back, 2 bases at V and 8 bases at J, with 11 bases in the middle. For the CDR3, the DNA is TGTGCCAGCAGCTTATTCTTAAGTGATGAGCAGTTCTTC. This codes for CASSLFLSDEQFF.

The gene calls are TRBV30 and TRBJ1-4; D is undetermined. The germline V gene has CDR1 GTSNPN and CDR2 SVGIG (reference sequence). This CDR3 comprises 13 residues. The V end was cut by 2 bases, the J end by 3 bases, with 7 bases between. In nucleotides, the CDR3 is TGTGCCTGGAGTAACCAGCCTAATGAAAAACTGTTTTTT. It codes for CAWSNQPNEKLFF. Supplemented by reference TRBV30 and TRBJ1-4, the full variable domain reads SQTIHQWPATLVQPVGSPLSLECTVEGTSNPNLYWYRQAAGRGLQLLFYSVGIGQISSEVPQNLSASRPQDRQFILSSKKLLLSDSGFYLCAWSNQPNEKLFFGSGTQLSVL.

The gene calls are TRBV20-1 and TRBJ1-1, with unresolved D. The CDR3 has 11 residues. V gave up 6 bases and J gave up 11 bases, with 16 bases separating them. The germline V gene has CDR1 DFQATT and CDR2 SNEGSKA (reference sequence). CDR3 amino acids: CSATILGGAFF. The CDR3 DNA follows: TGCAGTGCCACAATACTCGGTGGGGCTTTCTTT.

A single count supports this clone. This chain links TRBV2 with TRBJ2-1, with D perhaps matching TRBD1 (5 bases). The V gene lost 6 bases and the J gene lost 4 bases, with 10 bases spanning the gap. This CDR3 comprises 13 residues. Germline-derived CDR1 and CDR2 are SNHLY and FYNNEI. This chain's CDR3 is CASSQDKYNEQFF. CDR3 bases: TGTGCCAGCAGCCAGGACAAGTACAATGAGCAGTTCTTC.

This chain uses TRBV15 with TRBJ2-1; the match to TRBD1 covers 10 bases. This CDR3 spans 16 amino acids. CDR1 and CDR2 from the germline V gene are LNHNV and YYDKDF (reference sequence). Unmatched junction bases numbered 4, after V lost 3 bases and J lost 2 bases. The CDR3 loop reads CATSSPGQGTYNEQFF. The CDR3, as DNA: TGTGCCACCAGCAGCCCGGGACAGGGGACCTACAATGAGCAGTTCTTC.

CDR3 bases: TGTGCCAGCAGCGTACTAGCGGGAGGCCTTCCCTACGAGCAGTACTTC. Its translation is CASSVLAGGLPYEQYF. This chain joins TRBV9 and TRBJ2-7; 11 bases align to TRBD2. V shed 1 base and J 2 bases; nucleotides not matched to a gene: 5. The CDR3 is made up of 16 amino acids. Germline V gene lookup returns CDR1 SGDLS and CDR2 YYNGEE.

The J gene is TRBJ2-7, the V gene TRBV28, with a weak D call TRBD1 (5 bases). Germline V lookup: CDR1 MDHEN, CDR2 SYDVKM. V was clipped by 6 bases and J by 1 base, with 16 bases between them. The CDR3 has 15 residues. DNA for the CDR3: TGTGCCAGCAGGGAATCAGGGCTGGAGTCCTACGAGCAGTACTTC. Translating gives CASRESGLESYEQYF.

The V and J genes are TRBV6-1 and TRBJ2-5, with 7 positions matching TRBD1. This CDR3 region has 14 residues. CDR1 and CDR2 (germline): MNHNS, SASEGT. V dropped 6 bases and J dropped 2; count of bases not matched to a gene: 6. Written as DNA, the CDR3 is TGTGCCAGCAGCCTCGACAGGGTTCAAGAGACCCAGTACTTC. It is translated as CASSLDRVQETQYF.

The genes are TRBV5-1 and TRBJ2-7, with a possible D match to TRBD1 (6 bases). Between the trimmed V and J ends, which lost 5 bases and 3 bases, there was a span of 15 bases. Germline V lookup: CDR1 SGHRS, CDR2 YFSETQ. The CDR3 totals 14 residues. As DNA, the CDR3 is TGCGCCAGCAGTCAGGACAGCCCCTACTACGAGCAGTACTTC. Its translation is CASSQDSPYYEQYF.

This chain uses TRBV7-3 with TRBJ2-5; 7 nucleotides align to TRBD1. The V gene's germline CDR1 is SGHTA and CDR2 FQGTGA. The CDR3 covers 14 residues. V shed 3 bases, J shed 1 base, and the junction held 2 bases outside the gene matches. The CDR3 nucleotides are TGTGCCAGCAGCTTTAACAGGGGCCAAGAGACCCAGTACTTC. Translating it yields CASSFNRGQETQYF.

The J gene is TRBJ1-2, the V gene TRBV6-1; 9 nucleotides align to TRBD1. CDR1 MNHNS and CDR2 SASEGT come from the germline V gene. This CDR3 has 15 residues. After removal of 6 bases from V and 6 bases from J, the junction contained 11 bases not matched to a gene. The CDR3 sequence: CASRDGTGIRNGYTF. The CDR3 DNA reads TGTGCCAGCAGAGATGGGACAGGGATTAGGAATGGCTACACCTTC.

V gene TRBV27 combines with J gene TRBJ1-2; D is perhaps TRBD1 (5 bases). Germline V gives CDR1 MNHEY, CDR2 SMNVEV (reference sequence). Trimming stripped 6 bases from V and 4 bases from J, with 21 bases between. This CDR3 comprises 16 residues. The CDR3 here is CASSTTPGTRAYGYTF. The CDR3 DNA is TGTGCCAGCAGCACCACTCCGGGGACCCGAGCCTATGGCTACACCTTC.

The V gene is TRBV5-1, the J gene TRBJ1-2, with D tentatively TRBD1 (5 bases). V shed 4 bases and J shed 4 bases, with 17 bases lying between them. The length of the CDR3 is 15 residues. CDR1 is SGHRS, CDR2 YFSETQ, per germline. The CDR3 coding sequence is TGCGCCAGCAGCCTGGATGGGGGAAGCAGCTATGGCTACACCTTC. This codes for CASSLDGGSSYGYTF.

The chain uses TRBV4-3 and TRBJ2-7, with D perhaps TRBD2 (5 bases). This CDR3 has 12 residues. V lost 5 bases and J 5 bases, leaving 10 bases between the germline ends. Germline V gene data show CDR1 as LGHNA and CDR2 as YSLEER. CDR3 loop: CASSGLWDEQYF. CDR3 coding DNA: TGCGCCAGCAGCGGACTTTGGGACGAGCAGTACTTC.

The gene calls are TRBV27 and TRBJ1-4, with unresolved D. Deletions cut 4 bases from V and 8 bases from J, with 5 bases between. This CDR3 contains 11 residues. CDR1 and CDR2 from the germline V gene are MNHEY and SMNVEV (reference sequence). DNA for the CDR3: TGTGCCAGCAGTTCGGGAGAAAAACTGTTTTTT. The encoded protein is CASSSGEKLFF.

The V call is TRBV7-2, the J call TRBJ2-3, with D possibly matching TRBD2 (6 bases). V dropped 1 base and J dropped 0 bases, with 14 bases sitting between them. This CDR3 has 17 residues. Germline V gives CDR1 SGHTA, CDR2 FQGNSA. Here the CDR3 DNA reads TGTGCCAGCAGCTTAGACGGGCGCGGGGCTAGCACAGATACGCAGTATTTT. Its protein is CASSLDGRGASTDTQYF. The whole variable domain, remainder taken from reference TRBV7-2 and TRBJ2-3, is GAGVSQSPSNKVTEKGKDVELRCDPISGHTALYWYRQSLGQGLEFLIYFQGNSAPDKSGLPSDRFSAERTGGSVSTLTIQRTQQEDSAVYLCASSLDGRGASTDTQYFGPGTRLTVL.

V is TRBV4-1 and J is TRBJ2-1, with 9 nucleotides matching TRBD1. Germline CDR1 reads MGHRA; CDR2 reads YSYEKL. V trimming: 1 base; J trimming: 8 bases; junction bases outside the gene matches: 6. This CDR3 region has 15 residues. Here the CDR3 reads CASSQAGQGIYEQFF. The CDR3 DNA is TGCGCCAGCAGCCAAGCGGGACAGGGAATCTATGAGCAGTTCTTC.

The rearrangement links TRBV29-1 to TRBJ2-7, with D hard to call. Germline V lookup: CDR1 SQVTM, CDR2 ANQGSEA. Between the trimmed V and J ends, which lost 5 bases and 4 bases, there was a span of 9 bases. The CDR3 spans 11 residues. In nucleotides, the CDR3 is TGCAGCGTTCAGGTGTTGTACGAGCAGTACTTC. Translating it yields CSVQVLYEQYF.